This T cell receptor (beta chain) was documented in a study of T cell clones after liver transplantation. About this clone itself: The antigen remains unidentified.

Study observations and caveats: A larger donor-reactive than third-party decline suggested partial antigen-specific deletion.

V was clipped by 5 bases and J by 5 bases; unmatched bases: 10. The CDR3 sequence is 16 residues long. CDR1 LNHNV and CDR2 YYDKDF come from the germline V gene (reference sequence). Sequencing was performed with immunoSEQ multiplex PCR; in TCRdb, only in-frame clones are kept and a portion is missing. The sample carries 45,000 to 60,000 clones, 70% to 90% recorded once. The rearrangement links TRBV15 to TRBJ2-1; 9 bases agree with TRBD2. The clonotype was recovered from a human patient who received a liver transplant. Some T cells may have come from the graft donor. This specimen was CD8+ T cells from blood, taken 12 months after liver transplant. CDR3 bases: TGTGCCACCAGCCGGGGACTAGCAGGAGGAAACAATGAGCAGTTCTTC. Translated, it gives CATSRGLAGGNNEQFF.